This T cell receptor (beta chain) derives from a study of T cell changes during pregnancy in multiple sclerosis. Profiling relied on immunoSEQ multiplex PCR, and the TCRdb table lists in-frame clones only, not all of them. The profile covers tens of thousands of clones, with over 75% appearing a single time and about 7% taken by the ten largest. Germline CDR1 is MGHRA and CDR2 is YSYEKL. J was trimmed by 3 bases and V by 0 bases; bases with no gene match: 5. This CDR3 contains 16 residues. The material was CD8+ T cells from peripheral blood mononuclear cells, obtained in the second trimester of pregnancy. This receptor was taken from a female donor with multiple sclerosis, enrolled in a pregnancy study. This chain connects TRBV4-1 to TRBJ1-5, with 7 positions matching TRBD1. The CDR3 DNA reads TGCGCCAGCAGCCAAGAGACAGGGACCCCCAATCAGCCCCAGCATTTT. Encoded protein: CASSQETGTPNQPQHF.